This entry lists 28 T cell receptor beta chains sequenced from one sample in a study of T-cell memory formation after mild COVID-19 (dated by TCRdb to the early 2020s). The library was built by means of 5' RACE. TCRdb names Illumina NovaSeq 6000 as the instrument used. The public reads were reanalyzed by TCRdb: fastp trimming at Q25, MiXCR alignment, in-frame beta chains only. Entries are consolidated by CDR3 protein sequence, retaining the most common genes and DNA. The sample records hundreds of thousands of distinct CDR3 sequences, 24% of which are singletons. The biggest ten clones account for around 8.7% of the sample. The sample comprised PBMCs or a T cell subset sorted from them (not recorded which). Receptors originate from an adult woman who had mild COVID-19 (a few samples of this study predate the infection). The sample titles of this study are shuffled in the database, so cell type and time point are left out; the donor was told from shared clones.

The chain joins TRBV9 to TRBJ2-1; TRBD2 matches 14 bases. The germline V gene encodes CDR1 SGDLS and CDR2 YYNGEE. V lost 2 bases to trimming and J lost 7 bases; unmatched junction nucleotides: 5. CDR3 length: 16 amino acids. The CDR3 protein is CASSVGLAGDDNEQFF. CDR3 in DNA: TGTGCCAGCAGCGTGGGACTAGCGGGGGACGATAATGAGCAGTTCTTC.

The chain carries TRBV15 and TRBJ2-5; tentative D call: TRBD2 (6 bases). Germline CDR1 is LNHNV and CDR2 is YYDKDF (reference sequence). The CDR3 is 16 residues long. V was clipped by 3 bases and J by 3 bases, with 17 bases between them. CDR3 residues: CATSRAISGSEETQYF. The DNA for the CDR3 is TGTGCCACCAGCAGGGCGATCTCCGGGAGCGAAGAGACCCAGTACTTC.

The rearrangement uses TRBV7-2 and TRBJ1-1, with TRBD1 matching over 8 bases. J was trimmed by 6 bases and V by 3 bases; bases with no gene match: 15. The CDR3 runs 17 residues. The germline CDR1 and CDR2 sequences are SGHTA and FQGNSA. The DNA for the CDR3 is TGTGCCAGCAGCTTGAGGACAGGGAATTCATTAAGGGCTGAAGCTTTCTTT. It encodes CASSLRTGNSLRAEAFF.

CDR3 amino acids: CASIRVVGKANTEAFF. Here the CDR3 DNA reads TGTGCCAGCATCCGCGTCGTAGGCAAGGCGAACACTGAAGCTTTCTTT. The chain has TRBV14 and TRBJ1-1; D remains ambiguous. CDR3 length: 16 residues. Germline V lookup: CDR1 SGHDN, CDR2 FVKESK. V lost 7 bases to trimming and J lost 1 base, with 19 bases between them. Full variable domain (outside the CDR3, taken from reference TRBV14 and TRBJ1-1): EAGVTQFPSHSVIEKGQTVTLRCDPISGHDNLYWYRRVMGKEIKFLLHFVKESKQDESGMPNNRFLAERTGGTYSTLKVQPAELEDSGVYFCASIRVVGKANTEAFFGQGTRLTVV.

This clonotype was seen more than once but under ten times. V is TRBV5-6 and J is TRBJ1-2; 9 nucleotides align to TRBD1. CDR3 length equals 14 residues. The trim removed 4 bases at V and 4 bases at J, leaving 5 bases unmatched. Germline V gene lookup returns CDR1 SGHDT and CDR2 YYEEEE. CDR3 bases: TGTGCCAGCAGCCGGGACAGGGTAACCTATGGCTACACCTTC. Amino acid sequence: CASSRDRVTYGYTF.

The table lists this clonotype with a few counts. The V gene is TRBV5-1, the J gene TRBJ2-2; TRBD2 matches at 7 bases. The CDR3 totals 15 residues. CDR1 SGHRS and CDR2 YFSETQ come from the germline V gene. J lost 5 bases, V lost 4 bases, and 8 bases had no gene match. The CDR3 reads CASSVAEAGTGELFF. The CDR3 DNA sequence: TGCGCCAGCAGCGTCGCGGAAGCGGGGACCGGGGAGCTGTTTTTT.

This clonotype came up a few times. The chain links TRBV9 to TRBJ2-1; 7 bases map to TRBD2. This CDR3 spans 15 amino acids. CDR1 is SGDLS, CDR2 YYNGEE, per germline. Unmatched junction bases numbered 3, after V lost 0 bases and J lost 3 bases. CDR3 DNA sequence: TGTGCCAGCAGCGTAGCTACGGGGGGCTACAATGAGCAGTTCTTC. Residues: CASSVATGGYNEQFF.

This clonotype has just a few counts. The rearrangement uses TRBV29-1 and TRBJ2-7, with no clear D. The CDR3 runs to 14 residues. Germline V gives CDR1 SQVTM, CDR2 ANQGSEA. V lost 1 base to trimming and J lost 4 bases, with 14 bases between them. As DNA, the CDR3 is TGCAGCGTTGAAGTTCTTCTAGGAAAGTACGAGCAGTACTTC. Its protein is CSVEVLLGKYEQYF.

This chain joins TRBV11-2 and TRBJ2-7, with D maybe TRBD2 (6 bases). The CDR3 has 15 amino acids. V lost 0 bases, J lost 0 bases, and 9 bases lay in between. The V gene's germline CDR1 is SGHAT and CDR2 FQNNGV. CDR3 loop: CASSLDLGSSYEQYF. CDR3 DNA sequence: TGTGCCAGCAGCTTAGATCTCGGGAGCTCCTACGAGCAGTACTTC.

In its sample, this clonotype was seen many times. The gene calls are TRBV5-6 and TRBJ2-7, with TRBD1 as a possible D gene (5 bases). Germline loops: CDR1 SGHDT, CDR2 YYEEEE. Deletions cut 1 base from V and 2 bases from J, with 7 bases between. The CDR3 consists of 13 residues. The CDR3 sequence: CASSLQGPYEQYF. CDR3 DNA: TGTGCCAGCAGCTTGCAGGGCCCCTACGAGCAGTACTTC.

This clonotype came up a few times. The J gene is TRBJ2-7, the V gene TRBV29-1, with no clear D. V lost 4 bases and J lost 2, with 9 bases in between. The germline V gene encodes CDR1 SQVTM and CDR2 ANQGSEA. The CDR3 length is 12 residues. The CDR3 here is CSVGGPTYEQYF. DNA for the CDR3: TGCAGCGTTGGAGGCCCCACCTACGAGCAGTACTTC.

The CDR3 sequence: CASRFGTPRPTDTQYF. In nucleotides, the CDR3 is TGCGCCAGCAGATTCGGGACCCCGAGGCCCACAGATACGCAGTATTTT. The genes are TRBV5-1 and TRBJ2-3; D is perhaps TRBD1 or TRBD2 (5 bases each). CDR3 size: 16 residues. Germline CDR1 is SGHRS and CDR2 is YFSETQ. Trimming pared 5 bases from V and 2 bases from J, leaving 18 bases between.

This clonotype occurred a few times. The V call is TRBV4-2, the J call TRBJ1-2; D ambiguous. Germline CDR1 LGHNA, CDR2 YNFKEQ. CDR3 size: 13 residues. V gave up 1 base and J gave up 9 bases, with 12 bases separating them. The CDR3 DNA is TGTGCCAGCAGCCAAGGGACCGTGAGGAGCTACACCTTC. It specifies CASSQGTVRSYTF.

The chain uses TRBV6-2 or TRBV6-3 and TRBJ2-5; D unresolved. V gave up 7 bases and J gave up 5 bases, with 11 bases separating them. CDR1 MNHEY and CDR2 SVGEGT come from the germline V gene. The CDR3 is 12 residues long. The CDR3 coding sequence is TGTGCCAGCACCAGTATCCGGGAGACCCAGTACTTC. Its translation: CASTSIRETQYF.

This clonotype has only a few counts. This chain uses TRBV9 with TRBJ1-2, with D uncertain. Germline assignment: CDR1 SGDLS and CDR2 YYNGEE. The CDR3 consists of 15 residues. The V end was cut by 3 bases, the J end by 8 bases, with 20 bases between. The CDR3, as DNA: TGTGCCAGCAGCGCAATTATTTCCGGCACTGGAGGCTACACCTTC. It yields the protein CASSAIISGTGGYTF. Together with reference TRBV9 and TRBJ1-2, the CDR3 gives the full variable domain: DSGVTQTPKHLITATGQRVTLRCSPRSGDLSVYWYQQSLDQGLQFLIQYYNGEERAKGNILERFSAQQFPDLHSELNLSSLELGDSALYFCASSAIISGTGGYTFGSGTRLTVV.

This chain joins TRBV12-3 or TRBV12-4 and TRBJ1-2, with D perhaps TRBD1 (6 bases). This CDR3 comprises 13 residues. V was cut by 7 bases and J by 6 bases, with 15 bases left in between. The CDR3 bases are TGTGCCAGCACCACCACAGGGACGGATGGCTACACCTTC. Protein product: CASTTTGTDGYTF.

The CDR3 sequence is CASSLGRQGYTF. DNA for the CDR3: TGTGCCAGCAGCTTAGGTCGGCAAGGCTACACCTTC. The chain has TRBV7-9 and TRBJ1-2; D is undetermined. Germline V CDR1 and CDR2: SEHNR, FQNEAQ (reference sequence). The CDR3 loop spans 12 amino acids. With 1 base removed from V and 8 bases from J, the gap between germline ends came to 8 bases.

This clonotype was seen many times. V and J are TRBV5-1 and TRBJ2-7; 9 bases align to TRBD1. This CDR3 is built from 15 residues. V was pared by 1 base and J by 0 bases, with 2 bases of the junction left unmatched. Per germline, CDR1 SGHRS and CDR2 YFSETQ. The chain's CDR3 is CASSLLGQGSYEQYF. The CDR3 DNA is TGCGCCAGCAGCTTGCTGGGACAGGGCTCCTACGAGCAGTACTTC.

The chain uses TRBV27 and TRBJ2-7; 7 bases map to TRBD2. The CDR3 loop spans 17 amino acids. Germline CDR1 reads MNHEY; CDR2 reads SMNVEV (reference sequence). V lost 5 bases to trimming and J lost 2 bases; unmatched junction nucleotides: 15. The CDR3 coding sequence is TGTGCCAGCAGTCTTAGGAGGACGGGACTAACGCCCTACGAGCAGTACTTC. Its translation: CASSLRRTGLTPYEQYF.

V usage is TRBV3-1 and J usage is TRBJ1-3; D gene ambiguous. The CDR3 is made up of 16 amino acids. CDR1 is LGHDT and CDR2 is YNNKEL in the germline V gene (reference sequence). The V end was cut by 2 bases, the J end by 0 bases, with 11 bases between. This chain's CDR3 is CASSQKAPNSGNTIYF. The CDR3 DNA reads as TGTGCCAGCAGCCAAAAAGCTCCGAACTCTGGAAACACCATATATTTT.

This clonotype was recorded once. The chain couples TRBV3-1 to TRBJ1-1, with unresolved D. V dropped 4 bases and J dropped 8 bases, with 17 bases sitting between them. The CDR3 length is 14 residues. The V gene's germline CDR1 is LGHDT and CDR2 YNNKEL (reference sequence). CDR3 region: CASSRNTLHIEAFF. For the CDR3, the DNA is TGTGCCAGCAGCCGAAACACTTTGCACATCGAAGCTTTCTTT. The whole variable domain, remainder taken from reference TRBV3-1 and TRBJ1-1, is DTAVSQTPKYLVTQMGNDKSIKCEQNLGHDTMYWYKQDSKKFLKIMFSYNNKELIINETVPNRFSPKSPDKAHLNLHINSLELGDSAVYFCASSRNTLHIEAFFGQGTRLTVV.

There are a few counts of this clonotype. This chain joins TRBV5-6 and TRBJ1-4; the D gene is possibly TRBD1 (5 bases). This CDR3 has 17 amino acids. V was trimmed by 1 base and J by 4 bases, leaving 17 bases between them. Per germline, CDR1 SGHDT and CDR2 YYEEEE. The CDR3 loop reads CASSLWGSQGNNEKLFF. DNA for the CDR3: TGTGCCAGCAGCTTGTGGGGCAGCCAAGGGAATAATGAAAAACTGTTTTTT. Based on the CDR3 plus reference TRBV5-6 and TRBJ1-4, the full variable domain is DAGVTQSPTHLIKTRGQQVTLRCSPKSGHDTVSWYQQALGQGPQFIFQYYEEEERQRGNFPDRFSGHQFPNYSSELNVNALLLGDSALYLCASSLWGSQGNNEKLFFGSGTQLSVL.

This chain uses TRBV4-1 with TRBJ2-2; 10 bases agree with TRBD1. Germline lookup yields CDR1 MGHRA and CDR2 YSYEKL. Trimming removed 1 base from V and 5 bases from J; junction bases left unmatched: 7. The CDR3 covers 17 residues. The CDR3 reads CASSQGSGQGLTGELFF. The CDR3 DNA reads TGCGCCAGCAGCCAAGGGTCGGGACAGGGGTTGACCGGGGAGCTGTTTTTT.

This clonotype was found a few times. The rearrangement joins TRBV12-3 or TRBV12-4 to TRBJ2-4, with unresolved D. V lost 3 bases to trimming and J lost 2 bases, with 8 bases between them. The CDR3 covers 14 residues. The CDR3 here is CASSFDGTKNIQYF. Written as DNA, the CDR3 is TGTGCCAGCAGTTTTGACGGTACCAAAAACATTCAGTACTTC.

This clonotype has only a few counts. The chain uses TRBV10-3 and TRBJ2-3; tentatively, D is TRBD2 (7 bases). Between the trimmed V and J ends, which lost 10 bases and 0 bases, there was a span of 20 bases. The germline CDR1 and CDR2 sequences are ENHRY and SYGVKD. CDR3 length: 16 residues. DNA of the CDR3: TGTGCCACCGCGGGGGCTAGCGGACACAGCACAGATACGCAGTATTTT. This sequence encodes CATAGASGHSTDTQYF.

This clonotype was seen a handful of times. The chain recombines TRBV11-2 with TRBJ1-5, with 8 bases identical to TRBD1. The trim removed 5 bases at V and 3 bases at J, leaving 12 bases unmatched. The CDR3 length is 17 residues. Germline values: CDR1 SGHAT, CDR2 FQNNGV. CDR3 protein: CASSGGARTGNNQPQHF. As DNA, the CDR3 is TGTGCCAGCAGCGGAGGGGCTCGGACAGGGAACAATCAGCCCCAGCATTTT.

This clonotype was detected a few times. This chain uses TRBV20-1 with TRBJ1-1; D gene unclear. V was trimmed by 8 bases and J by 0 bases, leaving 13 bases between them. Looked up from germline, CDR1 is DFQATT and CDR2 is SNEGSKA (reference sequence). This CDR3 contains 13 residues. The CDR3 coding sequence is TGCAGTCTTCCCTTCGTCATGAACACTGAAGCTTTCTTT. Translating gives CSLPFVMNTEAFF.

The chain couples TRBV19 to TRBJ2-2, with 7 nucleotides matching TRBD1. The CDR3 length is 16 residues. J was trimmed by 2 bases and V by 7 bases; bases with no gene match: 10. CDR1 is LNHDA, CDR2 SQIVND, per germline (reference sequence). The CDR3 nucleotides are TGTGCCAGTATACCGGACGGACAGGCCAACACCGGGGAGCTGTTTTTT. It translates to CASIPDGQANTGELFF.